These 14 T cell receptor beta chains originate from one sample sequenced in a study of T-cell memory formation after mild COVID-19. TCRdb used MiXCR to reprocess the 5' RACE reads, holding one entry per CDR3 protein. The sample has hundreds of thousands of distinct CDR3 sequences; 24% are singletons. The sample taken for sequencing was PBMCs or a T cell subset sorted from them (not recorded which). Receptor source: an adult woman who had mild COVID-19 (a few samples of this study predate the infection). Cell type and time point are not known.

This chain joins TRBV11-2 and TRBJ2-1, with 9 nucleotides matching TRBD2. Per the germline V gene, CDR1 is SGHAT and CDR2 is FQNNGV. J lost 6 bases, V lost 3 bases, and 6 bases had no gene match. CDR3 length: 15 residues. This CDR3 reads CASSFLLTSGNEQFF. The CDR3 DNA follows: TGTGCCAGCAGCTTCTTACTGACTAGCGGCAATGAGCAGTTCTTC. Drawing the rest from reference TRBV11-2 and TRBJ2-1, the complete variable domain is EAGVAQSPRYKIIEKRQSVAFWCNPISGHATLYWYQQILGQGPKLLIQFQNNGVVDDSQLPKDRFSAERLKGVDSTLKIQPAKLEDSAVYLCASSFLLTSGNEQFFGPGTRLTVL.

The V gene is TRBV18, the J gene TRBJ1-1; D is perhaps TRBD1 (5 bases). The germline V gene has CDR1 KGHSH and CDR2 LQKENI. V lost 3 bases and J 8 bases, leaving 10 bases between the germline ends. The CDR3 sequence is 12 residues long. The chain's CDR3 is CASSPSGLEAFF. The CDR3 DNA reads TGTGCCAGCTCACCGTCAGGGTTAGAAGCTTTCTTT.

There are a few counts of this clonotype. This chain links TRBV7-8 with TRBJ2-3; the match to TRBD2 covers 12 bases. CDR1 SGHVS and CDR2 FQNEAQ come from the germline V gene. J gave up 8 bases and V 5 bases, and 5 bases lay outside the gene matches. The CDR3 runs to 14 residues. Here the CDR3 DNA reads TGTGCCAGCAGCCCTCCGGGACTAGCGGGTACGCAGTATTTT. This codes for CASSPPGLAGTQYF.

The V call is TRBV12-3 or TRBV12-4, the J call TRBJ2-1; tentatively, D is TRBD1 or TRBD2 (5 bases each). The CDR3 is 14 residues long. Trimming stripped 6 bases from V and 10 bases from J, with 19 bases between. The CDR3: CASSRSGNGAEQFF. In DNA form, the CDR3 reads TGTGCCAGCAGCCGTTCGGGTAACGGGGCAGAGCAGTTCTTC.

This clonotype turned up a few times. This chain uses TRBV7-8 with TRBJ2-3; no reliable D call. V was cut by 1 base and J by 2 bases, with 7 bases left in between. The CDR3 length is 14 residues. The germline gives CDR1 SGHVS, CDR2 FQNEAQ. The CDR3 sequence is CASSLGGDTDTQYF. The CDR3 nucleotides are TGTGCCAGCAGCTTAGGAGGCGACACAGATACGCAGTATTTT.

The V and J genes are TRBV27 and TRBJ2-5; 8 bases match TRBD2. The CDR3 extends over 16 amino acids. The V gene's germline CDR1 is MNHEY and CDR2 SMNVEV (reference sequence). With 1 base clipped from V and 5 bases from J, the junction kept 9 bases outside the gene matches. The CDR3 sequence: CASSLFRGGPGETQYF. DNA for the CDR3: TGTGCCAGCAGTTTATTCCGGGGGGGACCTGGGGAGACCCAGTACTTC.

This clonotype turned up a few times. The J gene is TRBJ2-3, the V gene TRBV5-5, with no clear D. Trimming cost V 6 bases and J 2 bases, with 13 bases left between them. CDR1 and CDR2 (germline): SGHKS, YYEKEE (reference sequence). The CDR3 loop spans 14 amino acids. CDR3 protein: CASITSRATDTQYF. DNA of the CDR3: TGTGCCAGCATTACTTCACGGGCCACAGATACGCAGTATTTT. The entire variable domain, with the rest obtained from reference TRBV5-5 and TRBJ2-3, is as follows: DAGVTQSPTHLIKTRGQQVTLRCSPISGHKSVSWYQQVLGQGPQFIFQYYEKEERGRGNFPDRFSARQFPNYSSELNVNALLLGDSALYLCASITSRATDTQYFGPGTRLTVL.

The chain employs TRBV6-1 and TRBJ2-7; TRBD1 aligns across 9 bases. CDR3 length: 15 residues. Trimming removed 5 bases from V and 7 bases from J; junction bases left unmatched: 12. CDR1 is MNHNS, CDR2 SASEGT, per germline. The CDR3 loop reads CASSPWTGEAGEQYF. In DNA, the CDR3 is TGTGCCAGCAGTCCCTGGACAGGGGAGGCGGGTGAGCAGTACTTC.

V is TRBV12-3 or TRBV12-4 and J is TRBJ2-2; possible D gene TRBD2, 5 bases. V lost 8 bases and J 5 bases, leaving 12 bases between the germline ends. CDR3 length: 13 amino acids. CDR3: CASRFSGTGELFF. Here the CDR3 DNA reads TGTGCCAGCCGATTTTCGGGAACCGGGGAGCTGTTTTTT.

V and J are TRBV20-1 and TRBJ2-1; 10 bases are a match to TRBD2. The ends lost 0 bases at V and 4 bases at J; junction bases unmatched: 6. The CDR3 covers 16 residues. CDR1 and CDR2 from the germline V gene are DFQATT and SNEGSKA (reference sequence). The chain's CDR3 is CSARDRASGSYNEQFF. In DNA form, the CDR3 reads TGCAGTGCTAGAGATCGTGCTAGCGGGAGTTACAATGAGCAGTTCTTC.

The gene calls are TRBV3-1 and TRBJ2-7, with TRBD2 identical over 9 bases. CDR3 length equals 12 residues. J was trimmed by 4 bases and V by 8 bases; bases with no gene match: 3. Per germline, CDR1 LGHDT and CDR2 YNNKEL (reference sequence). Here the CDR3 DNA reads TGTGCCAGCGGCCTAGCGGGATACGAGCAGTACTTC. Protein: CASGLAGYEQYF.

V and J are TRBV20-1 and TRBJ1-6; 7 bases line up with TRBD1. This CDR3 is 19 amino acids long. After removal of 5 bases from V and 0 bases from J, the junction contained 16 bases not matched to a gene. Germline-derived CDR1 and CDR2 are DFQATT and SNEGSKA (reference sequence). The CDR3 region is CSAFRPRDSGLSYNSPLHF. CDR3 in DNA: TGCAGTGCTTTTAGACCCAGGGACAGTGGACTCTCCTATAATTCACCCCTCCACTTT.

This clonotype was found a few times. V is TRBV11-1 and J is TRBJ2-1, with TRBD1 matching 9 bases. V was pared by 2 bases and J by 8 bases, with 1 base of the junction left unmatched. CDR1 SGHAT and CDR2 FQDESV come from the germline V gene (reference sequence). The CDR3 consists of 13 residues. Written as DNA, the CDR3 is TGTGCCAGCAGCTTACGGACAGGGGATGAGCAGTTCTTC. Its protein product is CASSLRTGDEQFF.

This clonotype was detected a few times. V usage is TRBV7-6 and J usage is TRBJ2-1; the D is unclear. The length of the CDR3 is 16 residues. V lost 4 bases to trimming and J lost 2 bases, with 15 bases between them. CDR1 is SGHVS, CDR2 FNYEAQ, per germline. CDR3 DNA sequence: TGTGCCAGCAGCTCACGGGCCCAGAACGCCTACAATGAGCAGTTCTTC. Translation gives CASSSRAQNAYNEQFF. Complete variable domain (other parts from reference TRBV7-6 and TRBJ2-1): GAGVSQSPRYKVTKRGQDVALRCDPISGHVSLYWYRQALGQGPEFLTYFNYEAQQDKSGLPNDRFSAERPEGSISTLTIQRTEQRDSAMYRCASSSRAQNAYNEQFFGPGTRLTVL.